Below are 28 T cell receptor beta chains sequenced from a single sample in a study of blood T cell repertoires in COVID-19. The assay was immunoSEQ multiplex PCR, and TCRdb's table has in-frame clones only and misses some. The sample holds roughly 250,000 clones, more than 70% seen once. The sample comprised peripheral blood. These TCRs come from a man aged 40-55 years with active or convalescent COVID-19.

The sample holds one count of this clone. The chain combines TRBV29-1 with TRBJ1-1; D remains unclear. Germline values: CDR1 SQVTM, CDR2 ANQGSEA. Trimming removed 5 bases from V and 0 bases from J, with 7 bases in between. The CDR3 covers 12 residues. The CDR3 loop is CSVQDMNTEAFF. The CDR3 DNA follows: TGCAGCGTTCAGGATATGAACACTGAAGCTTTCTTT.

J is TRBJ1-2 and V is TRBV18, with D perhaps TRBD1 (5 bases). Germline assignment: CDR1 KGHSH and CDR2 LQKENI. The CDR3 has 15 residues. Trimming cost V 2 bases and J 5 bases, with 15 bases left between them. CDR3 nucleotides: TGTGCCAGCTCACCAATACCGACAGCCCTATATGGCTACACCTTC. Its protein product is CASSPIPTALYGYTF.

CDR3 bases: TGTGCCAGCAGCCTAACAGGCTACTACGAGCAGTACTTC. Amino acid sequence: CASSLTGYYEQYF. The chain has TRBV11-2 and TRBJ2-7, with D possibly matching TRBD1 (5 bases). Germline-derived CDR1 and CDR2 are SGHAT and FQNNGV. The CDR3 sequence is 13 residues long. Trimming took off 5 bases at V and 3 bases at J, with 11 bases between the two ends.

The chain employs TRBV6-2 or TRBV6-3 and TRBJ1-2; D uncertain. V lost 3 bases and J lost 7, with 15 bases in between. From germline, CDR1 is MNHEY and CDR2 SVGEGT. This CDR3 is 14 amino acids long. In nucleotides, the CDR3 is TGTGCCAGCAGTTATCGGCAGAGAAGAGGTGGCTACACCTTC. It specifies CASSYRQRRGGYTF.

This clone was detected a few times. The rearrangement uses TRBV2 and TRBJ1-1; a weak D match, TRBD1 (5 bases). Germline V CDR1 and CDR2: SNHLY, FYNNEI. Trimming removed 4 bases at V and 3 bases at J, with 9 bases between. The CDR3 consists of 13 residues. The CDR3 sequence is CASSAQGHTEAFF. The CDR3, as DNA: TGTGCCAGCAGTGCCCAGGGTCACACTGAAGCTTTCTTT.

The gene calls are TRBV12-3 or TRBV12-4 and TRBJ1-2; no definite D call. This CDR3 has 13 residues. V shed 3 bases and J shed 7 bases, with 12 bases lying between them. For the CDR3, the DNA is TGTGCCAGCAGTTTGACTAGGCGGGGTGGCTACACCTTC. This sequence encodes CASSLTRRGGYTF.

The V and J genes are TRBV30 and TRBJ1-1; 9 bases fit TRBD1. The CDR3 length is 14 residues. Germline V gene sequence: CDR1 GTSNPN, CDR2 SVGIG (reference sequence). J lost 3 bases, V lost 2 bases, and 4 bases had no gene match. CDR3 DNA sequence: TGTGCCTGGAGTCCTGGGACAGGGCACACTGAAGCTTTCTTT. This translates into CAWSPGTGHTEAFF.

This chain uses TRBV6-2 or TRBV6-3 with TRBJ2-3, with a tentative D call TRBD2 (6 bases). V was clipped by 2 bases and J by 0 bases, with 15 bases between them. The germline CDR1 and CDR2 sequences are MNHEY and SVGEGT. There are 17 residues in the CDR3. CDR3 loop: CASSYHFSGESTDTQYF. CDR3 sequence (DNA): TGTGCCAGCAGTTACCATTTTAGCGGAGAGAGCACAGATACGCAGTATTTT.

The J gene is TRBJ1-2, the V gene TRBV6-5; TRBD1 matches 7 bases. V lost 8 bases and J lost 7; bases outside the gene matches: 13. This CDR3 spans 14 amino acids. Germline V lookup: CDR1 MNHEY, CDR2 SVGAGI. CDR3 DNA: TGTGCCAGCGCCCCGGCGAGGGGGCAAGGTGGCTACACCTTC. The encoded protein is CASAPARGQGGYTF.

This clone occurred once. The chain has TRBV11-2 and TRBJ1-2; tentative D call: TRBD1 (6 bases). Germline CDR1 is SGHAT and CDR2 is FQNNGV. Between the trimmed V and J ends, which lost 2 bases and 4 bases, there was a span of 14 bases. This CDR3 region has 15 residues. The CDR3 sequence: CASSLTPGTPYGYTF. The CDR3 DNA reads as TGTGCCAGCAGCTTAACGCCCGGGACACCCTATGGCTACACCTTC.

As concerns this clone: This specimen includes other DNA sequences encoding the same CDR3. The chain has TRBV6-5 and TRBJ2-7; 8 nucleotides agree with TRBD1. Germline CDR1 MNHEY, CDR2 SVGAGI. CDR3 length: 15 amino acids. J lost 4 bases, V lost 2 bases, and 7 bases had no gene match. The CDR3 region is CASSYAGTGGYEQYF. CDR3 bases: TGTGCCAGCAGTTACGCCGGGACAGGAGGTTACGAGCAGTACTTC.

The chain joins TRBV28 to TRBJ1-2; TRBD1 is a possible D gene (5 bases). The germline V gene encodes CDR1 MDHEN and CDR2 SYDVKM. This CDR3 is 13 amino acids long. With 6 bases removed from V and 7 bases from J, the gap between germline ends came to 15 bases. CDR3 coding DNA: TGTGCCAGCAGGGCAGGGTCGATAAGTGGCTACACCTTC. As protein: CASRAGSISGYTF.

The rearrangement joins TRBV12-3 or TRBV12-4 to TRBJ2-4; unclear D gene. The CDR3 extends over 12 amino acids. Trimming removed 4 bases at V and 11 bases at J, with 12 bases between. CDR3 nucleotide sequence: TGTGCCAGCAGTTCCACAGTTGTCGTTCAGTACTTC. It specifies CASSSTVVVQYF.

The CDR3 sequence: CASSQGYRDTRGYTF. The CDR3 coding sequence is TGCGCCAGCAGCCAAGGATACCGGGACACCCGTGGCTACACCTTC. V usage is TRBV4-1 and J usage is TRBJ1-2; tentatively, D is TRBD1 (6 bases). Looked up from germline, CDR1 is MGHRA and CDR2 is YSYEKL. V was pared by 1 base and J by 7 bases, with 16 bases between. This CDR3 comprises 15 residues.

The CDR3 sequence: CASSLTPTGATEAFF. As DNA, the CDR3 is TGTGCCAGCAGCTTAACCCCCACAGGGGCAACTGAAGCTTTCTTT. V is TRBV13 and J is TRBJ1-1, with 7 bases aligning to TRBD1. With 2 bases clipped from V and 5 bases from J, the junction kept 8 bases outside the gene matches. This CDR3 spans 15 amino acids. Germline values: CDR1 PRHDT, CDR2 FYEKMQ (reference sequence).

V is TRBV30 and J is TRBJ1-3; the D is unclear. CDR3 length: 12 residues. Germline values: CDR1 GTSNPN, CDR2 SVGIG (reference sequence). The V end was cut by 0 bases, the J end by 4 bases, with 4 bases between. The DNA for the CDR3 is TGTGCCTGGAGTGTAGAGGGAAACACCATATATTTT. Its protein product is CAWSVEGNTIYF. The whole variable domain, filled in from reference TRBV30 and TRBJ1-3, reads SQTIHQWPATLVQPVGSPLSLECTVEGTSNPNLYWYRQAAGRGLQLLFYSVGIGQISSEVPQNLSASRPQDRQFILSSKKLLLSDSGFYLCAWSVEGNTIYFGEGSWLTVV.

The chain is built from TRBV28 and TRBJ2-2; 11 positions agree with TRBD2. The V and J ends lost 3 bases and 3 bases, in that order; junction bases with no gene match: 12. This CDR3 has 19 residues. Germline CDR1 reads MDHEN; CDR2 reads SYDVKM. The CDR3 DNA follows: TGTGCCAGCAGTTTCCCTCTTGGGACTAGCGGAGCCCACACCGGGGAGCTGTTTTTT. Its protein product is CASSFPLGTSGAHTGELFF.

J is TRBJ1-2 and V is TRBV24-1; no reliable D call. Trimming left V 8 bases short and J 7 bases short, with 19 bases between. CDR3 length: 14 residues. Germline lookup yields CDR1 KGHDR and CDR2 SFDVKD. CDR3 residues: CATKETDPYPGYTF. The CDR3 coding sequence is TGTGCCACCAAGGAAACAGACCCATACCCTGGCTACACCTTC.

V and J are TRBV6-2 or TRBV6-3 and TRBJ1-1; 9 bases are a match to TRBD1. The junction had 5 bases not matched to a gene; V was cut back by 5 bases and J by 4 bases. The CDR3 spans 14 residues. Looked up from germline, CDR1 is MNHEY and CDR2 is SVGEGT. CDR3 region: CASSITGGTTEAFF. CDR3 nucleotides: TGTGCCAGCAGTATTACAGGGGGCACCACTGAAGCTTTCTTT.

This clone was picked up one time. The V call is TRBV5-1, the J call TRBJ2-1; TRBD1 might be the D (6 bases). The V end was cut by 0 bases, the J end by 4 bases, with 11 bases between. From germline, CDR1 is SGHRS and CDR2 YFSETQ. The CDR3 totals 15 residues. CDR3 sequence reads: CASSLEQGLYNEQFF. The DNA for the CDR3 is TGCGCCAGCAGCTTGGAACAGGGATTGTACAATGAGCAGTTCTTC.

The chain recombines TRBV7-6 with TRBJ1-5; D perhaps matches TRBD1 (5 bases). V lost 1 base to trimming and J lost 2 bases, with 21 bases between them. CDR1 and CDR2 (germline): SGHVS, FNYEAQ. This CDR3 spans 19 amino acids. CDR3 bases: TGTGCCAGCAGCTTAGTTCTCAAGTCCGTAGACAGTGGCAATCAGCCCCAGCATTTT. Translated: CASSLVLKSVDSGNQPQHF.

J is TRBJ1-2 and V is TRBV19, with TRBD1 identical over 8 bases. Trimming took 0 bases from V and 7 from J; bases not matched to a gene: 4. Germline assignment: CDR1 LNHDA and CDR2 SQIVND (reference sequence). The CDR3 consists of 14 residues. The CDR3 here is CASSIEDRVGGYTF. DNA of the CDR3: TGTGCCAGTAGTATAGAGGACAGGGTTGGTGGCTACACCTTC.

V and J are TRBV14 and TRBJ2-3; 8 bases align to TRBD1. CDR1 is SGHDN and CDR2 is FVKESK in the germline V gene. The CDR3 sequence is 14 residues long. Trimming cost V 4 bases and J 3 bases; bases outside gene matches: 3. The CDR3 region is CASSPGQETDTQYF. Here the CDR3 DNA reads TGTGCCAGCAGCCCGGGACAGGAAACAGATACGCAGTATTTT.

The chain employs TRBV12-3 or TRBV12-4 and TRBJ1-2; D perhaps matches TRBD1 (5 bases). V was clipped by 5 bases and J by 5 bases, with 6 bases between them. The CDR3 consists of 11 residues. The CDR3: CASSGGYGYTF. The CDR3 nucleotides are TGTGCCAGCAGTGGGGGGTATGGCTACACCTTC.

This clone was observed a handful of times. The chain couples TRBV11-2 to TRBJ2-7; tentatively, D is TRBD2 (6 bases). The germline V gene encodes CDR1 SGHAT and CDR2 FQNNGV. V lost 0 bases to trimming and J lost 7 bases, with 16 bases between them. The length of the CDR3 is 15 residues. The CDR3: CASSLDRAGPGEQYF. For the CDR3, the DNA is TGTGCCAGCAGCTTAGATCGGGCGGGGCCCGGGGAGCAGTACTTC. Full variable domain (rest looked up from reference TRBV11-2 and TRBJ2-7): EAGVAQSPRYKIIEKRQSVAFWCNPISGHATLYWYQQILGQGPKLLIQFQNNGVVDDSQLPKDRFSAERLKGVDSTLKIQPAKLEDSAVYLCASSLDRAGPGEQYFGPGTRLTVT.

CDR3 in amino acids: CASSEGTSGRTRYEQYF. DNA of the CDR3: TGCGCCAGCAGTGAGGGAACTAGCGGGAGGACCCGTTACGAGCAGTACTTC. The V call is TRBV10-2, the J call TRBJ2-7; 12 positions agree with TRBD2. Germline CDR1 WSHSY, CDR2 SAAADI. This CDR3 comprises 17 residues. V lost 2 bases to trimming and J lost 4 bases; unmatched junction nucleotides: 9.

The chain joins TRBV9 to TRBJ1-2, with TRBD1 matching over 10 bases. Germline V CDR1 and CDR2: SGDLS, YYNGEE. There are 14 residues in the CDR3. The V segment lost 4 bases and the J segment 8 bases; nucleotides outside the gene matches: 8. CDR3 in DNA: TGTGCCAGCAGCCTAGCAGACAGGGGGCCAGGCTACACCTTC. As protein: CASSLADRGPGYTF.

V gene TRBV18 combines with J gene TRBJ2-7, with TRBD1 identical over 9 bases. The CDR3 runs 15 residues. The germline V gene has CDR1 KGHSH and CDR2 LQKENI. V shed 1 base and J 4 bases; nucleotides not matched to a gene: 5. The CDR3 DNA reads TGTGCCAGCTCACCACTCGGACAGGGGATGTACGAGCAGTACTTC. As protein: CASSPLGQGMYEQYF.